This entry features one TCR beta chain sequence. Antigen unknown. The V segment lost 6 bases and the J segment 0 bases; nucleotides outside the gene matches: 9. The CDR3 contains 16 residues. Per the germline V gene, CDR1 is MDHEN and CDR2 is SYDVKM. This record comes from a study of lymphopenia after photon versus proton radiotherapy. Findings of the study overall: Under photons, naive T cells and diversity fell while effector/memory populations rose. Better survival with proton therapy was suggested as possible, not demonstrated. After lymphocyte nadir, photon-treated repertoires showed oligoclonal expansion, especially CD8+ Temra. In patients who died, overall survival fell as post-nadir TCR diversity dropped more.

Repertoires were generated with immunoSEQ multiplex PCR, while TCRdb's copy carries only in-frame clones and drops some. Here the sample spans approximately 50,000 clones, approximately 82% being singletons. Sample: peripheral blood, taken from a patient treated with photon-based radiotherapy. The receptor was derived from a man in his fifties or sixties with gastric cancer. This sequence joins TRBV28 and TRBJ2-3, with 7 bases fitting TRBD2. The CDR3 spells CASSSGGSPSTDTQYF. The DNA for the CDR3 is TGTGCCAGCAGCTCGGGCGGGAGCCCCAGCACAGATACGCAGTATTTT.